This paragraph reports one T cell receptor beta chain. Original data processing: From reference gene primer amplification, estimates of nucleated cell counts were derived. Generated by immunoSEQ multiplex PCR, the TCRdb table keeps only in-frame clones and is missing some. D and trimming come from the DNA, and the V and J calls and clone size come from that table. In the table there are more than 85,000 clones, roughly 80% of which are singletons. This record belongs to a study of blood T cell repertoires in COVID-19. Study as a whole: Specimens from acute and convalescent COVID-19 originated in the United States, Italy and Spain. Sources were T cells, B-cell-depleted T cells, or PBMCs; the material itself was cDNA or gDNA.

The V gene's germline CDR1 is LNHDA and CDR2 SQIVND (reference sequence). V lost 2 bases to trimming and J lost 0 bases, with 16 bases between them. The CDR3 is 17 amino acids. This chain joins TRBV19 and TRBJ1-1; D possibly corresponds to TRBD1 (5 bases). Sequencing was carried out using peripheral blood. The receptor's source is a woman in her sixties or seventies with acute or convalescent COVID-19. CDR3 protein: CASSIQGAKSMNTEAFF. The CDR3 nucleotides are TGTGCCAGTAGTATACAAGGGGCTAAGAGTATGAACACTGAAGCTTTCTTT.